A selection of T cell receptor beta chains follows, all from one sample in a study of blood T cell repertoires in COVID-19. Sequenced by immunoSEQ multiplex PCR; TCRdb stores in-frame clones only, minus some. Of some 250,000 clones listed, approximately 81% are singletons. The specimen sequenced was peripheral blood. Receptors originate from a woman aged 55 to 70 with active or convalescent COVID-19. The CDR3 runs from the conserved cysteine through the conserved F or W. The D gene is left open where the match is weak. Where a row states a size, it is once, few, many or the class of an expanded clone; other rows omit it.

cdr3_nt: TGTGCCAGCAGCTTCCCCCCAATTTCCTACAATGAGCAGTTCTTC; cdr3_aa: CASSFPPISYNEQFF; j_call: TRBJ2-1; v_call: TRBV7-7; d_call: .; clone_size: .
cdr3_nt: TGTGCCAGCAGCTTAGTAAGGACAGTCTATGGCTACACCTTC; cdr3_aa: CASSLVRTVYGYTF; j_call: TRBJ1-2; v_call: TRBV11-2; d_call: .; clone_size: .
cdr3_nt: TGTGCCAGCAGCTTGACTAGCGGGGGGGCTTATGAGACCCAGTACTTC; cdr3_aa: CASSLTSGGAYETQYF; j_call: TRBJ2-5; v_call: TRBV7-2; d_call: TRBD2; clone_size: .
cdr3_nt: TGTGCCAGCAGTTCAGCGGGGGGGCTCCCTGAGCAGTTCTTC; cdr3_aa: CASSSAGGLPEQFF; j_call: TRBJ2-1; v_call: TRBV5-4; d_call: TRBD2; clone_size: .
cdr3_nt: TGTGCCAGCAGTGAAGAGGGCAGGGACTATGGCTACACCTTC; cdr3_aa: CASSEEGRDYGYTF; j_call: TRBJ1-2; v_call: TRBV6-1; d_call: .; clone_size: .
cdr3_nt: TGCGCCAGCGCCGACAGGATCACCGGGGAGCTGTTTTTT; cdr3_aa: CASADRITGELFF; j_call: TRBJ2-2; v_call: TRBV5-1; d_call: .; clone_size: few
cdr3_nt: TGCGCCAGCAGCTTGCAGGGGGCCTACGAGCAGTACTTC; cdr3_aa: CASSLQGAYEQYF; j_call: TRBJ2-7; v_call: TRBV5-1; d_call: TRBD1; clone_size: few
cdr3_nt: TGTGCCAGCAGCTTAGATAGCGAACGGGAGTACACCGGGGAGCTGTTTTTT; cdr3_aa: CASSLDSEREYTGELFF; j_call: TRBJ2-2; v_call: TRBV11-3; d_call: .; clone_size: .
cdr3_nt: TGTGCCAGCAGCTCCACCGGGACAGGGTTGTTCCGTGAGCAGTTCTTC; cdr3_aa: CASSSTGTGLFREQFF; j_call: TRBJ2-1; v_call: TRBV7-2; d_call: TRBD1; clone_size: once
cdr3_nt: TGTGCCAGCAGCTTGGCATGGGGGCGCACTGAAGCTTTCTTT; cdr3_aa: CASSLAWGRTEAFF; j_call: TRBJ1-1; v_call: TRBV5-4; d_call: .; clone_size: .
cdr3_nt: TGTGCCAGTAGTCAAATGAACACTGAAGCTTTCTTT; cdr3_aa: CASSQMNTEAFF; j_call: TRBJ1-1; v_call: TRBV19; d_call: .; clone_size: .
cdr3_nt: TGCGCCAGCAGCAAAGACTCTTACAATGAGCAGTTCTTC; cdr3_aa: CASSKDSYNEQFF; j_call: TRBJ2-1; v_call: TRBV5-1; d_call: .; clone_size: .
cdr3_nt: TGTGCCAGCTCACCACTGGACAGGGGGCTTGAGCAGTACTTC; cdr3_aa: CASSPLDRGLEQYF; j_call: TRBJ2-7; v_call: TRBV18; d_call: TRBD1; clone_size: .
cdr3_nt: TGTGCCAGCAGCCAAGGGGCAGGGGTGCGGTCACCCCTCCACTTT; cdr3_aa: CASSQGAGVRSPLHF; j_call: TRBJ1-6; v_call: TRBV3-1/TRBV3-2; d_call: .; clone_size: once
cdr3_nt: TGTGCCAGCAGCCCGACAGTTAACTATGGCTACACCTTC; cdr3_aa: CASSPTVNYGYTF; j_call: TRBJ1-2; v_call: TRBV7-9; d_call: .; clone_size: .
cdr3_nt: TGTGCCAGCAGCTTAAGGAGGGACGGCCCTTCCTCACCCCTCCACTTT; cdr3_aa: CASSLRRDGPSSPLHF; j_call: TRBJ1-6; v_call: TRBV7-6; d_call: .; clone_size: .
cdr3_nt: TGTGCCAGCGGCAAGGGGAATGAGCAGTTCTTC; cdr3_aa: CASGKGNEQFF; j_call: TRBJ2-1; v_call: TRBV12-3/TRBV12-4; d_call: .; clone_size: .
cdr3_nt: TGCGCCAGCAGCTTGCGCCCCAGCGGGGGAGAGGAGACCCAGTACTTC; cdr3_aa: CASSLRPSGGEETQYF; j_call: TRBJ2-5; v_call: TRBV5-1; d_call: TRBD2; clone_size: .
cdr3_nt: TGTGCCAGTAGTTGGGTAGCGGGGGAAGAGCAGTACTTC; cdr3_aa: CASSWVAGEEQYF; j_call: TRBJ2-7; v_call: TRBV19; d_call: TRBD2; clone_size: many
cdr3_nt: TGCGGGACTAGCTGGAACACCGGGGAGCTGTTTTTT; cdr3_aa: CGTSWNTGELFF; j_call: TRBJ2-2; v_call: TRBV12-3/TRBV12-4; d_call: TRBD2; clone_size: .
cdr3_nt: TGTGCCAGCATGCGGACTAGCGGGTACAATGAGCAGTTCTTC; cdr3_aa: CASMRTSGYNEQFF; j_call: TRBJ2-1; v_call: TRBV25-1; d_call: TRBD2; clone_size: .
cdr3_nt: TGTGCCAGCAGCTTAGCCCCGGGAGAGGGCGATAATTCACCCCTCCACTTT; cdr3_aa: CASSLAPGEGDNSPLHF; j_call: TRBJ1-6; v_call: TRBV7-9; d_call: .; clone_size: .
cdr3_nt: TGCGCCAGCAGCTCGACTAGTGGCGAGCAGTACTTC; cdr3_aa: CASSSTSGEQYF; j_call: TRBJ2-7; v_call: TRBV5-1; d_call: .; clone_size: .
cdr3_nt: TGTGCCAGCAGTTTCACAGGGATCTCCTACGAGCAGTACTTC; cdr3_aa: CASSFTGISYEQYF; j_call: TRBJ2-7; v_call: TRBV27; d_call: .; clone_size: .
cdr3_nt: TGCGCCAGCAGTCAAGGAGTTAGGAAGGAGGGCAATGAAAAACTGTTTTTT; cdr3_aa: CASSQGVRKEGNEKLFF; j_call: TRBJ1-4; v_call: TRBV23-1; d_call: .; clone_size: .
cdr3_nt: TGTGCCAGCAGTTCCTCGGGAACCTTCTCCTACGAGCAGTACTTC; cdr3_aa: CASSSSGTFSYEQYF; j_call: TRBJ2-7; v_call: TRBV27; d_call: .; clone_size: few
cdr3_nt: TGTGCCAGCAGTGAAGCAGCACAACAGGGGAGACTCAATCGGCTGTTTTTT; cdr3_aa: CASSEAAQQGRLNRLFF; j_call: TRBJ1-4; v_call: TRBV6-1; d_call: TRBD1; clone_size: .
cdr3_nt: TGTGCCAGCAGCCCGGACAGGGAAGTAAGGGGCTACACCTTC; cdr3_aa: CASSPDREVRGYTF; j_call: TRBJ1-2; v_call: TRBV5-5; d_call: TRBD1; clone_size: .
cdr3_nt: TGCGCCAGCAGCTTGGTAGGGGTCATGAACACTGAAGCTTTCTTT; cdr3_aa: CASSLVGVMNTEAFF; j_call: TRBJ1-1; v_call: TRBV5-1; d_call: .; clone_size: .
cdr3_nt: TGCGCCAGCAGCCATGAGGCGGGGGGCGGGAACTATGGCTACACCTTC; cdr3_aa: CASSHEAGGGNYGYTF; j_call: TRBJ1-2; v_call: TRBV4-1; d_call: .; clone_size: .
cdr3_nt: TGTGCCAGCTCACCGCCCCTTAAAGCTGACTATGGCTACACCTTC; cdr3_aa: CASSPPLKADYGYTF; j_call: TRBJ1-2; v_call: TRBV18; d_call: .; clone_size: .
cdr3_nt: TGTGCCAGTAGTATCCCCCGGACGAGGGGGACTGAAGCTTTCTTT; cdr3_aa: CASSIPRTRGTEAFF; j_call: TRBJ1-1; v_call: TRBV19; d_call: .; clone_size: .
cdr3_nt: TGTGCCAGTAGTATGGGGACAGGGACACCCCTCCACTTT; cdr3_aa: CASSMGTGTPLHF; j_call: TRBJ1-6; v_call: TRBV19; d_call: TRBD1; clone_size: few
cdr3_nt: TGTGCCAGTAGTATAGGGACAGATTATAATTCACCCCTCCACTTT; cdr3_aa: CASSIGTDYNSPLHF; j_call: TRBJ1-6; v_call: TRBV19; d_call: .; clone_size: .
cdr3_nt: TGTGCCAGCAGTTTGGACAGGGGGCTTACTTCACCCCTCCACTTT; cdr3_aa: CASSLDRGLTSPLHF; j_call: TRBJ1-6; v_call: TRBV27; d_call: TRBD1; clone_size: .
cdr3_nt: TGCAGCGTCAGCGTACAGGGGATTGAAGAAAAACTGTTTTTT; cdr3_aa: CSVSVQGIEEKLFF; j_call: TRBJ1-4; v_call: TRBV29-1; d_call: TRBD1; clone_size: .
cdr3_nt: TGTGCCAGTAAAAAGGGGATGGCAACTAATGAAAAACTGTTTTTT; cdr3_aa: CASKKGMATNEKLFF; j_call: TRBJ1-4; v_call: TRBV19; d_call: .; clone_size: .
cdr3_nt: TGTGCCAGCAGGGTCGATAGCTCCTACAATGAGCAGTTCTTC; cdr3_aa: CASRVDSSYNEQFF; j_call: TRBJ2-1; v_call: TRBV27; d_call: .; clone_size: .
cdr3_nt: TGTGCCAGCAGCCAATTAGGGAGTTCGGAAGCTTTCTTT; cdr3_aa: CASSQLGSSEAFF; j_call: TRBJ1-1; v_call: TRBV16; d_call: .; clone_size: .
cdr3_nt: TGTGCCAGCAGACCGACAGACCTCGGACCCTACGAGCAGTACTTC; cdr3_aa: CASRPTDLGPYEQYF; j_call: TRBJ2-7; v_call: TRBV6-5; d_call: .; clone_size: .
cdr3_nt: TGTGCCAGCAGTACCCGACAGGTTAGGGAGCCCCAGCATTTT; cdr3_aa: CASSTRQVREPQHF; j_call: TRBJ1-5; v_call: TRBV25-1; d_call: .; clone_size: .
cdr3_nt: TGTGCCAGCAGCTTACAATGGGGGGACTATGGCTACACCTTC; cdr3_aa: CASSLQWGDYGYTF; j_call: TRBJ1-2; v_call: TRBV11-2; d_call: .; clone_size: .
cdr3_nt: TGTGCCATCAGTGAGCTTCTCGAGCAGTACTTC; cdr3_aa: CAISELLEQYF; j_call: TRBJ2-7; v_call: TRBV10-3; d_call: .; clone_size: .
cdr3_nt: TGTGCCAGTAGAGACGGGACAGCAACTAATGAAAAACTGTTTTTT; cdr3_aa: CASRDGTATNEKLFF; j_call: TRBJ1-4; v_call: TRBV19; d_call: TRBD1; clone_size: .